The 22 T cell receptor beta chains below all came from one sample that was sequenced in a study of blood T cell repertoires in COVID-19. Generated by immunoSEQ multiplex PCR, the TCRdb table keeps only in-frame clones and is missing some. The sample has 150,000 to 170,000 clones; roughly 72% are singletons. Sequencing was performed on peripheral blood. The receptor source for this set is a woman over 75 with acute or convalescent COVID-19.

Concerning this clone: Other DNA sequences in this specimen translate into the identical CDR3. The CDR3 DNA sequence: TGTGCCAGCAGTTTAGGGCCTAACACTGAAGCTTTCTTT. It encodes CASSLGPNTEAFF. This rearrangement joins TRBV12-3 or TRBV12-4 to TRBJ1-1; D is ambiguous. Trimming removed 1 base from V and 2 bases from J, with 5 bases in between. The CDR3 has 13 residues.

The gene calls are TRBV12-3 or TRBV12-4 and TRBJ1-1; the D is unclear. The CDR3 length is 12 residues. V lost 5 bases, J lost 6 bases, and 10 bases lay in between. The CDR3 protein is CASSSPQAEAFF. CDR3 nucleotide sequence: TGTGCCAGCAGTAGCCCTCAAGCTGAAGCTTTCTTT.

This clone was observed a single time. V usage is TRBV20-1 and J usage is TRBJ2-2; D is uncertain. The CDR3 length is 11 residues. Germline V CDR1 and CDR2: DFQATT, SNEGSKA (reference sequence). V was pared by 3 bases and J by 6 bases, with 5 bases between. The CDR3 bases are TGCAGTGCTAGCGCGTCCGGGGAGCTGTTTTTT. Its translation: CSASASGELFF.

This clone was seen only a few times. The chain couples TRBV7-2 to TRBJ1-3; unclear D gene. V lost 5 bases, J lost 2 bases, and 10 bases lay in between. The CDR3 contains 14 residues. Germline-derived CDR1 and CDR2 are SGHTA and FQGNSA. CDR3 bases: TGTGCCAGCAGCAAAAACAGAGCTGGAAACACCATATATTTT. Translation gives CASSKNRAGNTIYF.

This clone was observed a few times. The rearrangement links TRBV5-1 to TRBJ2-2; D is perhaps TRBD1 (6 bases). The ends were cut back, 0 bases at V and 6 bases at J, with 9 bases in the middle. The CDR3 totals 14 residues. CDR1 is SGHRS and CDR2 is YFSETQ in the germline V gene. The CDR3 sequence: CASSLVPGAGELFF. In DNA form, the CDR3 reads TGCGCCAGCAGCTTGGTCCCAGGGGCCGGGGAGCTGTTTTTT.

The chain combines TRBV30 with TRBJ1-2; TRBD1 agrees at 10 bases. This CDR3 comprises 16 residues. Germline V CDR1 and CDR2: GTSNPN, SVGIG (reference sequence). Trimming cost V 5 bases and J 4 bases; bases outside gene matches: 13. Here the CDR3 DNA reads TGTGCCTGGGCTGAGGGGACAGGGGTAAAAAGCTATGGCTACACCTTC. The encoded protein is CAWAEGTGVKSYGYTF.

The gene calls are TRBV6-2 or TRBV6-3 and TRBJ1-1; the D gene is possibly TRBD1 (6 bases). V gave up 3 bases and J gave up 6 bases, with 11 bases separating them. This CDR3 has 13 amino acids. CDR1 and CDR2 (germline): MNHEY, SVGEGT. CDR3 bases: TGTGCCAGCAGTTATGGCAGGGGCCCTGAAGCTTTCTTT. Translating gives CASSYGRGPEAFF.

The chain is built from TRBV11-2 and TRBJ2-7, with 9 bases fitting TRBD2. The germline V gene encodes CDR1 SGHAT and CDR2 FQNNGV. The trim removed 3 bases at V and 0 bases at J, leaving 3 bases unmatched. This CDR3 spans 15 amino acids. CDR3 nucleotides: TGTGCCAGCAGCTTTGCTAGCGGGGCCTCCTACGAGCAGTACTTC. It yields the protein CASSFASGASYEQYF. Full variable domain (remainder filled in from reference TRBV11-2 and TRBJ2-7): EAGVAQSPRYKIIEKRQSVAFWCNPISGHATLYWYQQILGQGPKLLIQFQNNGVVDDSQLPKDRFSAERLKGVDSTLKIQPAKLEDSAVYLCASSFASGASYEQYFGPGTRLTVT.

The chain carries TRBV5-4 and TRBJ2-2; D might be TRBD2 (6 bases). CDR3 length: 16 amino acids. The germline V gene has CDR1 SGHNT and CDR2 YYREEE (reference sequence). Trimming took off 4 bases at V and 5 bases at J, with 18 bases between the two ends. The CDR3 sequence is CASSRAERGGTGELFF. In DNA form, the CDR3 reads TGTGCCAGCAGCCGCGCTGAAAGGGGAGGTACCGGGGAGCTGTTTTTT.

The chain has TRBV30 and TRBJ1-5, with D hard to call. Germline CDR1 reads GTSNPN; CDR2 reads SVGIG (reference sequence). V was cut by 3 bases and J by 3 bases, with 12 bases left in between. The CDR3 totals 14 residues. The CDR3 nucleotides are TGTGCCTGGAGCAGGTGGGCTAACAATCAGCCCCAGCATTTT. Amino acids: CAWSRWANNQPQHF.

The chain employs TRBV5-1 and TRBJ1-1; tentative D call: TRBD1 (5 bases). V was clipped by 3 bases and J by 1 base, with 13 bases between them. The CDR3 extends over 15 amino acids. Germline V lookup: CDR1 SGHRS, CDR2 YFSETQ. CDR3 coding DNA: TGCGCCAGCAGCTCCTCGTTCCAGGGGAACACTGAAGCTTTCTTT. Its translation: CASSSSFQGNTEAFF.

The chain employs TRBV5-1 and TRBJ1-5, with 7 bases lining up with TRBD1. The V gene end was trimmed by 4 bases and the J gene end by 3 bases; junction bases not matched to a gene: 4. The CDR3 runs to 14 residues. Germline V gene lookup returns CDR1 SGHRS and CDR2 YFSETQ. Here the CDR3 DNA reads TGCGCCAGCAGCGAGGGACAGCCCAATCAGCCCCAGCATTTT. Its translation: CASSEGQPNQPQHF.

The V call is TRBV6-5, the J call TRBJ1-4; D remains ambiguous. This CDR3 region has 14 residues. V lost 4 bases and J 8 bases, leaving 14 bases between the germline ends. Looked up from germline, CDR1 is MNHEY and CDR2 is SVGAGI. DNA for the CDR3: TGTGCCAGCAGTTTATTGGTCCCAGGCGAAAAACTGTTTTTT. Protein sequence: CASSLLVPGEKLFF.

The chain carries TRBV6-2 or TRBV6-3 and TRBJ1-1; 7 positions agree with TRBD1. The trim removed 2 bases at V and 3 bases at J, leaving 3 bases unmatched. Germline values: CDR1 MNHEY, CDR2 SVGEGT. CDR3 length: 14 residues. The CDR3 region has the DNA TGTGCCAGCAGTTACAGACAGGGCTACACTGAAGCTTTCTTT. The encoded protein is CASSYRQGYTEAFF.

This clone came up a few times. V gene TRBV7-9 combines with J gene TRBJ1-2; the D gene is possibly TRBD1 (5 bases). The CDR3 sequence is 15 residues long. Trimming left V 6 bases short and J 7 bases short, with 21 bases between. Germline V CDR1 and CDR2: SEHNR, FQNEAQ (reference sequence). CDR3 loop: CASRLSGEGLVGYTF. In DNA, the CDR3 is TGTGCCAGCAGATTATCCGGGGAGGGGCTCGTTGGCTACACCTTC.

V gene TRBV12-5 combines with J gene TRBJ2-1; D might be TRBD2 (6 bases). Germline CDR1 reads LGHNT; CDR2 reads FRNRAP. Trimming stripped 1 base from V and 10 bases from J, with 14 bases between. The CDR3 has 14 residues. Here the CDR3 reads CASGLEPRGREQFF. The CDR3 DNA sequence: TGTGCTAGTGGTTTGGAACCCCGGGGGAGGGAGCAGTTCTTC.

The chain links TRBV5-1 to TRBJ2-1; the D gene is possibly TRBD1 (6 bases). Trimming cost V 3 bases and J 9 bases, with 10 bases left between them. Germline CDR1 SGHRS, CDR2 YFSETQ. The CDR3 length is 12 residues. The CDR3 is CASSSQGLEQFF. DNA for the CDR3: TGCGCCAGCAGCTCGCAGGGGCTTGAGCAGTTCTTC. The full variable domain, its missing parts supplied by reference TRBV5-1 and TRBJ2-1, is KAGVTQTPRYLIKTRGQQVTLSCSPISGHRSVSWYQQTPGQGLQFLFEYFSETQRNKGNFPGRFSGRQFSNSRSEMNVSTLELGDSALYLCASSSQGLEQFFGPGTRLTVL.

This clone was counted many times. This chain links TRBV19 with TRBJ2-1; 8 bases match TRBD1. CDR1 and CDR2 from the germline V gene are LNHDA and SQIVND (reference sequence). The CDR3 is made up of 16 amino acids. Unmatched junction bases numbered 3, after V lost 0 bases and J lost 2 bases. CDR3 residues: CASSIEQGGTYNEQFF. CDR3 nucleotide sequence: TGTGCCAGTAGTATAGAACAGGGGGGCACCTACAATGAGCAGTTCTTC.

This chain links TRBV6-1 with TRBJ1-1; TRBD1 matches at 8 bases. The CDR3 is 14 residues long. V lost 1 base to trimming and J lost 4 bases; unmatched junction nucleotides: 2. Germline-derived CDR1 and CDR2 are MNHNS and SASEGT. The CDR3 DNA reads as TGTGCCAGCAGTGAAGTACAGGGGGGCACTGAAGCTTTCTTT. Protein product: CASSEVQGGTEAFF.

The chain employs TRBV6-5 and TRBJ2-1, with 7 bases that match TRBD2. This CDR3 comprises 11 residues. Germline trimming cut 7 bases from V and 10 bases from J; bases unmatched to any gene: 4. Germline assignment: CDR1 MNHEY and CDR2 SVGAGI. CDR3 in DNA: TGTGCCAGCACCACCGGGGGGGAGCAGTTCTTC. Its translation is CASTTGGEQFF.

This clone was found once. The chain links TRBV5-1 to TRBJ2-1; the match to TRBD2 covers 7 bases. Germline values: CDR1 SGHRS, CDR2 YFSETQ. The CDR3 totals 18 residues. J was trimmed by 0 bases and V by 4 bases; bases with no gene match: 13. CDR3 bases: TGCGCCAGCAGCGCCGTCCCGGGACTACCAAGCTCCTACAATGAGCAGTTCTTC. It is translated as CASSAVPGLPSSYNEQFF.

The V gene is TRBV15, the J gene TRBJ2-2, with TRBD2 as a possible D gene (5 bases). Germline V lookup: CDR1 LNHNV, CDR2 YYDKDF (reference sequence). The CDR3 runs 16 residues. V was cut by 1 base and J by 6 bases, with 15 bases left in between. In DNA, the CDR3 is TGTGCCACCAGCAGAGTCGAGGGCTTCGACGCCGGGGAGCTGTTTTTT. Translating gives CATSRVEGFDAGELFF. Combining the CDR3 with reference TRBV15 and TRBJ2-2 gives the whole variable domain DAMVIQNPRYQVTQFGKPVTLSCSQTLNHNVMYWYQQKSSQAPKLLFHYYDKDFNNEADTPDNFQSRRPNTSFCFLDIRSPGLGDTAMYLCATSRVEGFDAGELFFGEGSRLTVL.